The 14 T cell receptor beta chains below come from one sample, sequenced in a study of shared clonotypes between healthy human individuals. The data were produced by immunoSEQ multiplex PCR, yet TCRdb's version contains in-frame clones alone and is incomplete. The profile covers over a million clones, with 97% to 99% appearing a single time and about 0.35% taken by the ten largest. Sample: naive CD4+ T cells sorted from blood. Subset denoted: CD45RA+ positively selected. The receptors originated from a man aged 30 to 45 in good health.

The gene calls are TRBV28 and TRBJ2-7; D is undetermined. Trimming removed 2 bases at V and 0 bases at J, with 11 bases between. Germline lookup yields CDR1 MDHEN and CDR2 SYDVKM. This CDR3 spans 15 amino acids. The DNA of the CDR3 is TGTGCCAGCAGTTTAAGTGGCTCGGCCTCCTACGAGCAGTACTTC. This codes for CASSLSGSASYEQYF.

Comments on this clone: Other DNA sequences in the sample encode the same CDR3. The chain joins TRBV18 to TRBJ2-7; TRBD1 matches 7 bases. CDR3 length equals 14 residues. Germline V gene lookup returns CDR1 KGHSH and CDR2 LQKENI. J lost 2 bases, V lost 1 base, and 2 bases had no gene match. CDR3 amino acids: CASSPLDRAYEQYF. In nucleotides, the CDR3 is TGTGCCAGCTCACCACTCGACAGGGCCTACGAGCAGTACTTC.

In DNA form, the CDR3 reads TGCAGTGCAATGGGGCGCAGTGAGCAGTTCTTC. This codes for CSAMGRSEQFF. The gene calls are TRBV20-1 and TRBJ2-1; the D gene is possibly TRBD1 (5 bases). Trimming shortened V by 6 bases and J by 9 bases, and 12 bases separated the two germline ends. Looked up from germline, CDR1 is DFQATT and CDR2 is SNEGSKA (reference sequence). This CDR3 has 11 residues.

V is TRBV21-1 and J is TRBJ2-3; TRBD1, the table's D call, was not compared with the DNA. TRBV21-1 is a recognized pseudogene. CDR3 length: 14 amino acids. CDR3 region: CASKPNRDPDTQYF. CDR3 nucleotide sequence: TGTGCCAGCAAACCAAACAGGGATCCAGATACGCAGTATTTT.

The chain uses TRBV11-1 and TRBJ2-7, with 8 bases matching TRBD2. This CDR3 contains 14 residues. The V gene's germline CDR1 is SGHAT and CDR2 FQDESV (reference sequence). J gave up 6 bases and V 3 bases, and 7 bases lay outside the gene matches. The CDR3 spells CASSFPGLASEQYF. The CDR3, as DNA: TGTGCCAGCAGCTTCCCTGGACTAGCAAGCGAGCAGTACTTC.

CDR3 sequence: CATIAGAQTYEQYF. CDR3 nucleotide sequence: TGTGCCACAATAGCGGGAGCTCAGACCTACGAGCAGTACTTC. V usage is TRBV10-3 and J usage is TRBJ2-7, with 9 bases identical to TRBD2. The germline gives CDR1 ENHRY, CDR2 SYGVKD. This CDR3 spans 14 amino acids. Trimming cost V 10 bases and J 2 bases; bases outside gene matches: 9.

The V gene is TRBV4-3, the J gene TRBJ2-2; the D gene is possibly TRBD2 (6 bases). CDR3 length equals 16 residues. Trimming cost V 1 base and J 5 bases, with 14 bases left between them. Germline lookup yields CDR1 LGHNA and CDR2 YSLEER. CDR3 sequence reads: CASSQGFRGMTGELFF. The CDR3 DNA follows: TGCGCCAGCAGCCAAGGGTTTCGGGGGATGACCGGGGAGCTGTTTTTT.

The chain has TRBV19 and TRBJ1-2; D unresolved. This CDR3 is built from 15 residues. V was shortened by 1 base and J by 3 bases, with 12 bases between the two germline ends. The V gene's germline CDR1 is LNHDA and CDR2 SQIVND (reference sequence). CDR3 nucleotides: TGTGCCAGTAGTATAGCCGGGGATCTCTACTATGGCTACACCTTC. Its translation is CASSIAGDLYYGYTF.

This clone has a single count. The chain couples TRBV5-8 to TRBJ1-5; no definite D call. V was pared by 0 bases and J by 5 bases, with 9 bases between. This CDR3 contains 14 residues. Germline V gives CDR1 SGHTS, CDR2 YDEGEE. CDR3 amino acids: CASSLEARDQPQHF. The CDR3 DNA is TGTGCCAGCAGCTTGGAGGCGAGGGATCAGCCCCAGCATTTT.

V gene TRBV4-3 combines with J gene TRBJ2-1; D unclear. V lost 3 bases and J 9 bases, leaving 12 bases between the germline ends. Germline V gene lookup returns CDR1 LGHNA and CDR2 YSLEER. CDR3 length equals 13 residues. As DNA, the CDR3 is TGCGCCAGCAGCCAGTCCCTAAGGAGTGAGCAGTTCTTC. Protein product: CASSQSLRSEQFF.

Note on this clone: Distinct nucleotide sequences in the sample also encode this CDR3. This chain joins TRBV19 and TRBJ2-3, with D maybe TRBD2 (5 bases). The germline CDR1 and CDR2 sequences are LNHDA and SQIVND (reference sequence). The V and J ends lost 5 bases and 3 bases respectively, with 9 bases between them. The length of the CDR3 is 13 residues. CDR3 sequence reads: CASSPRGTDTQYF. CDR3 DNA: TGTGCCAGTAGTCCCCGCGGGACAGATACGCAGTATTTT.

The V call is TRBV4-1, the J call TRBJ1-5, with 7 bases aligning to TRBD1. After removal of 0 bases from V and 4 bases from J, the junction contained 12 bases not matched to a gene. In germline, CDR1 is MGHRA, CDR2 YSYEKL. CDR3 size: 18 residues. The CDR3 DNA sequence: TGCGCCAGCAGCCAAGATGGGATACAGGGGCCCAAGAATCAGCCCCAGCATTTT. Its translation: CASSQDGIQGPKNQPQHF.

The gene calls are TRBV27 and TRBJ1-2, with D perhaps matching TRBD1 (5 bases). Germline loops: CDR1 MNHEY, CDR2 SMNVEV (reference sequence). This CDR3 has 14 residues. V was cut by 8 bases and J by 7 bases, with 20 bases left in between. The chain's CDR3 is CASGRAHRFGGYTF. In nucleotides, the CDR3 is TGTGCCAGCGGCAGGGCACATCGATTCGGTGGCTACACCTTC.

V usage is TRBV10-3 and J usage is TRBJ2-1; 9 nucleotides align to TRBD1. Germline loops: CDR1 ENHRY, CDR2 SYGVKD. The CDR3 runs 15 residues. The V segment lost 10 bases and the J segment 6 bases; nucleotides outside the gene matches: 13. The CDR3 here is CATSLQGARGNEQFF. The DNA of the CDR3 is TGTGCCACCAGCCTACAGGGGGCCAGGGGCAATGAGCAGTTCTTC.